One and the same sample provided the 21 T cell receptor beta chains below, sequenced in a study of shared T cell receptors in the human thymus. Clones were read by immunoSEQ multiplex PCR, and TCRdb kept only the in-frame ones, dropping some. This table has more than 550,000 clones, around 87% appearing once. The sample also formed part of further work on human thymus T cells.

What was sequenced was thymocytes. The receptors derive from a boy younger than two with a congenital heart defect.

The V call is TRBV7-8, the J call TRBJ2-1; no firm D call. Germline V CDR1 and CDR2: SGHVS, FQNEAQ. The V end lost 1 base, the J end lost 10 bases, and 20 bases lay between the germline ends. The CDR3 is 16 residues long. CDR3 protein: CASSLEDGPGAWEQFF. For the CDR3, the DNA is TGTGCCAGCAGCTTAGAGGATGGGCCCGGCGCTTGGGAGCAGTTCTTC. The complete variable domain, with remaining parts taken from reference TRBV7-8 and TRBJ2-1, reads GAGVSQSPRYKVAKRGQDVALRCDPISGHVSLFWYQQALGQGPEFLTYFQNEAQLDKSGLPSDRFFAERPEGSVSTLKIQRTQQEDSAVYLCASSLEDGPGAWEQFFGPGTRLTVL.

The chain links TRBV6-6 to TRBJ1-6, with TRBD1 matching 7 bases. Germline lookup yields CDR1 MNHNY and CDR2 SVGAGI (reference sequence). Losses at the gene ends were 6 bases for V and 7 bases for J; bases not matched to a gene: 9. This CDR3 contains 15 residues. For the CDR3, the DNA is TGTGCCAGCAGACCAATCACACAGGGGAATTCACCCCTCCACTTT. The encoded protein is CASRPITQGNSPLHF.

This clone has just a few counts. This rearrangement joins TRBV27 to TRBJ1-4, with a weak D call TRBD1 (5 bases). Germline V lookup: CDR1 MNHEY, CDR2 SMNVEV (reference sequence). CDR3 length: 13 amino acids. The V end was cut by 8 bases, the J end by 7 bases, with 14 bases between. The CDR3: CASGTGPGEKLFF. The CDR3 DNA sequence: TGTGCCAGCGGAACAGGCCCAGGTGAAAAACTGTTTTTT.

The chain combines TRBV30 with TRBJ2-3; D possibly corresponds to TRBD1 (6 bases). The V end was cut by 2 bases, the J end by 0 bases, with 9 bases between. The germline gives CDR1 GTSNPN, CDR2 SVGIG (reference sequence). The CDR3 length is 14 residues. The CDR3 nucleotides are TGTGCCTGGAGTACAGGGCCGAGCACAGATACGCAGTATTTT. Amino acids: CAWSTGPSTDTQYF. Full variable domain (outside the CDR3, taken from reference TRBV30 and TRBJ2-3): SQTIHQWPATLVQPVGSPLSLECTVEGTSNPNLYWYRQAAGRGLQLLFYSVGIGQISSEVPQNLSASRPQDRQFILSSKKLLLSDSGFYLCAWSTGPSTDTQYFGPGTRLTVL.

The V gene is TRBV11-2, the J gene TRBJ2-3, with TRBD2 identical over 8 bases. The CDR3 is 19 residues long. The germline V gene has CDR1 SGHAT and CDR2 FQNNGV. V dropped 5 bases and J dropped 2; count of bases not matched to a gene: 18. The CDR3 reads CASSPHPLAAGGPTDTQYF. The CDR3 DNA is TGTGCCAGCAGCCCACACCCACTAGCGGCGGGAGGACCCACAGATACGCAGTATTTT.

This chain uses TRBV14 with TRBJ2-7; D perhaps matches TRBD2 (6 bases). The CDR3 contains 16 residues. Trimming removed 4 bases from V and 3 bases from J, with 19 bases in between. Germline assignment: CDR1 SGHDN and CDR2 FVKESK. The CDR3 nucleotides read TGTGCCAGCAGCCTAGTTACCGGGGGACGCCACTACGAGCAGTACTTC. It specifies CASSLVTGGRHYEQYF.

The V and J genes are TRBV27 and TRBJ2-4; D unclear. Germline CDR1 reads MNHEY; CDR2 reads SMNVEV (reference sequence). The CDR3 consists of 15 residues. V was pared by 4 bases and J by 0 bases, with 10 bases between. CDR3 sequence reads: CASSSGPLAKNIQYF. The CDR3 DNA sequence: TGTGCCAGCAGTTCAGGCCCCCTAGCCAAAAACATTCAGTACTTC.

This chain joins TRBV2 and TRBJ2-3, with a weak D call TRBD2 (5 bases). The CDR3 length is 15 residues. V was shortened by 4 bases and J by 7 bases, with 18 bases between the two germline ends. Germline V gene sequence: CDR1 SNHLY, CDR2 FYNNEI. The CDR3 reads CASSGWTAPRYTQYF. CDR3 sequence (DNA): TGTGCCAGCAGTGGGTGGACTGCCCCCCGTTATACGCAGTATTTT.

J is TRBJ2-3 and V is TRBV29-1, with a tentative D call TRBD1 (6 bases). Trimming removed 5 bases from V and 2 bases from J, with 11 bases in between. The CDR3 contains 13 residues. The germline gives CDR1 SQVTM, CDR2 ANQGSEA. The CDR3 here is CSVQGNITDTQYF. The CDR3 DNA sequence: TGCAGCGTTCAGGGGAATATCACAGATACGCAGTATTTT.

The rearrangement uses TRBV29-1 and TRBJ2-3; 8 nucleotides line up with TRBD2. The germline V gene has CDR1 SQVTM and CDR2 ANQGSEA. The J segment lost 2 bases and the V segment lost 3 bases, leaving 7 bases of the junction unmatched. The CDR3 runs 15 residues. CDR3 sequence (DNA): TGCAGCGTTGAGAGGCTAGCGGGCCTCACAGATACGCAGTATTTT. Protein product: CSVERLAGLTDTQYF.

The chain joins TRBV11-3 to TRBJ2-1; a weak D match, TRBD1 (7 bases). Trimming stripped 0 bases from V and 7 bases from J, with 16 bases between. Per germline, CDR1 SGHNT and CDR2 YENEEA. The CDR3 covers 16 residues. The CDR3 loop reads CASSLEDSTGRNEQFF. The CDR3 nucleotides are TGTGCCAGCAGCTTAGAAGACTCGACAGGGAGGAATGAGCAGTTCTTC.

The chain combines TRBV4-3 with TRBJ2-3; possibly TRBD2 for D (7 bases). Trimming removed 2 bases at V and 2 bases at J, with 14 bases between. This CDR3 has 16 residues. Germline lookup yields CDR1 LGHNA and CDR2 YSLEER. CDR3 in amino acids: CASSQREGGNTDTQYF. The CDR3, as DNA: TGCGCCAGCAGCCAAAGGGAGGGGGGAAACACAGATACGCAGTATTTT.

V is TRBV28 and J is TRBJ2-5; possibly TRBD2 for D (6 bases). CDR3 length: 16 residues. Germline lookup yields CDR1 MDHEN and CDR2 SYDVKM. The V end lost 2 bases, the J end lost 1 base, and 14 bases lay between the germline ends. Here the CDR3 DNA reads TGTGCCAGCAGTTTAGTGATAGCGGATAGCCAAGAGACCCAGTACTTC. It is translated as CASSLVIADSQETQYF.

The V gene is TRBV4-3, the J gene TRBJ1-6; the D is unclear. The CDR3 runs to 15 residues. Germline CDR1 LGHNA, CDR2 YSLEER. Trimming stripped 0 bases from V and 9 bases from J, with 12 bases between. CDR3 DNA: TGCGCCAGCAGCCAAGAAATCCGGTCAAGTTCACCCCTCCACTTT. This sequence encodes CASSQEIRSSSPLHF.

This clone was seen just once. The chain links TRBV7-2 to TRBJ2-6; maybe TRBD2 (6 bases). Germline CDR1 is SGHTA and CDR2 is FQGNSA. V lost 6 bases and J lost 2, with 11 bases in between. The CDR3 length is 15 residues. CDR3 DNA sequence: TGTGCCAGCAGACCCGGAGGGACTGGGGCCAACGTCCTGACTTTC. This gives the protein CASRPGGTGANVLTF.

The chain combines TRBV7-9 with TRBJ1-2; D is perhaps TRBD1 (5 bases). Trimming took 5 bases from V and 3 from J, leaving 13 bases between them. This CDR3 spans 14 amino acids. In germline, CDR1 is SEHNR, CDR2 FQNEAQ (reference sequence). The CDR3 is CASSPVGPYYGYTF. The CDR3 nucleotides read TGTGCCAGCAGCCCCGTGGGGCCTTACTATGGCTACACCTTC.

The chain uses TRBV28 and TRBJ1-1; D perhaps matches TRBD1 (5 bases). Trimming shortened V by 3 bases and J by 5 bases, and 13 bases separated the two germline ends. CDR1 MDHEN and CDR2 SYDVKM come from the germline V gene. The CDR3 covers 14 residues. CDR3 in DNA: TGTGCCAGCAGTTTGGGGGGGGAAAAGACTGAAGCTTTCTTT. It translates to CASSLGGEKTEAFF.

This clone was counted once. The V and J genes are TRBV4-1 and TRBJ2-7; TRBD1 is a possible D gene (6 bases). Germline CDR1 MGHRA, CDR2 YSYEKL. Between the trimmed V and J ends, which lost 0 bases and 3 bases, there was a span of 15 bases. The CDR3 runs to 16 residues. Written as DNA, the CDR3 is TGCGCCAGCAGCCAAGAGCCTTGGGACATGAACTACGAGCAGTACTTC. It yields the protein CASSQEPWDMNYEQYF.

The chain uses TRBV6-5 and TRBJ2-7, with a possible D match to TRBD1 (5 bases). This CDR3 region has 11 residues. The germline CDR1 and CDR2 sequences are MNHEY and SVGAGI. Trimming took off 10 bases at V and 1 base at J, with 8 bases between the two ends. CDR3 sequence: CATGHSYEQYF. In DNA, the CDR3 is TGTGCCACAGGGCATTCCTACGAGCAGTACTTC.

To note about this clone: This same CDR3 is encoded by further DNA sequences in the sample. CDR3 nucleotide sequence: TGTGCCAGCAGTTTAGGGAGCTCTGGAAACACCATATATTTT. Translating gives CASSLGSSGNTIYF. The rearrangement uses TRBV5-6 and TRBJ1-3, with no clear D. This CDR3 region has 14 residues. Trimming cost V 5 bases and J 0 bases, with 9 bases left between them. Germline V gene sequence: CDR1 SGHDT, CDR2 YYEEEE. Drawing the rest from reference TRBV5-6 and TRBJ1-3, the complete variable domain is DAGVTQSPTHLIKTRGQQVTLRCSPKSGHDTVSWYQQALGQGPQFIFQYYEEEERQRGNFPDRFSGHQFPNYSSELNVNALLLGDSALYLCASSLGSSGNTIYFGEGSWLTVV.

This sequence joins TRBV6-1 and TRBJ2-7, with D possibly being TRBD2 (6 bases). Germline lookup yields CDR1 MNHNS and CDR2 SASEGT. This CDR3 comprises 12 residues. V lost 7 bases, J lost 4 bases, and 11 bases lay in between. Here the CDR3 reads CASNGTRYEQYF. Written as DNA, the CDR3 is TGTGCCAGCAACGGGACTCGATACGAGCAGTACTTC.